The 20 T cell receptor beta chains given below trace back to one sample, sequenced in a study of T cell repertoires in cytomegalovirus infection. TCRdb processed the reads anew with MiXCR; each CDR3 protein has one entry. The table records over 100,000 distinct CDR3 sequences, roughly a tenth of them present only once. These TCRs are of unknown antigen specificity. Sequencing was done on a sample of PBMCs, sequenced either directly or after in vitro stimulation (not recorded which). The origin of the receptors is a human donor in good health (CMV status not recorded). Some clones in this sample may be carry-over from other donors' samples.

This clonotype was counted ten times or more. The gene calls are TRBV7-2 and TRBJ2-6, with TRBD1 matching over 8 bases. This CDR3 region has 16 residues. CDR1 and CDR2 (germline): SGHTA, FQGNSA. V lost 5 bases and J lost 7; bases outside the gene matches: 10. CDR3 in amino acids: CASSPQGAHVANVLTF. The CDR3 DNA sequence: TGTGCCAGCAGCCCGCAGGGGGCCCATGTCGCCAACGTCCTGACTTTC.

This clonotype has a count of ten or more. The chain recombines TRBV12-3 or TRBV12-4 with TRBJ1-5, with unresolved D. This CDR3 contains 14 residues. V was clipped by 6 bases and J by 0 bases, with 9 bases between them. Here the CDR3 reads CASSAAISNQPQHF. The DNA of the CDR3 is TGTGCCAGCAGCGCAGCCATTAGCAATCAGCCCCAGCATTTT.

This clonotype has more than one count but fewer than ten. The gene calls are TRBV20-1 and TRBJ1-4; 9 bases are shared with TRBD1. V shed 5 bases, J shed 7 bases, and the junction held 2 bases outside the gene matches. Germline V gene data show CDR1 as DFQATT and CDR2 as SNEGSKA (reference sequence). This CDR3 spans 12 amino acids. The CDR3, as DNA: TGCAGTGCTTACAGGGGGCTTGAAAAACTGTTTTTT. Protein sequence: CSAYRGLEKLFF.

This clonotype came up many times. V gene TRBV12-3 or TRBV12-4 combines with J gene TRBJ2-7; 7 bases line up with TRBD2. J gave up 4 bases and V 6 bases, and 6 bases lay outside the gene matches. This CDR3 region has 13 residues. This CDR3 is CASRTGGSYEQYF. As DNA, the CDR3 is TGTGCCAGCAGGACCGGGGGGTCGTACGAGCAGTACTTC.

This clonotype was counted only a few times. This rearrangement joins TRBV23-1 to TRBJ1-5, with D perhaps matching TRBD1 (5 bases). TRBV23-1 is an ORF, and what it does is uncertain. V was trimmed by 6 bases and J by 3 bases, leaving 12 bases between them. This CDR3 spans 14 amino acids. The CDR3 DNA sequence: TGCGCCAGCAGCCTCGGACACGACAATCAGCCCCAGCATTTT. Encoded protein: CASSLGHDNQPQHF.

This clonotype was observed at least ten times. The V call is TRBV10-3, the J call TRBJ2-3; D ambiguous. CDR1 is ENHRY, CDR2 SYGVKD, per germline. V was pared by 0 bases and J by 6 bases, with 7 bases between. The CDR3 sequence is 13 residues long. CDR3 nucleotide sequence: TGTGCCATCAGTGAGTCGCGTCTTGATACGCAGTATTTT. Its translation is CAISESRLDTQYF.

This clonotype has at least ten counts. The chain couples TRBV12-3 or TRBV12-4 to TRBJ1-1; TRBD1 might be the D (5 bases). Trimming stripped 6 bases from V and 0 bases from J, with 11 bases between. The CDR3 runs 14 residues. CDR3 protein: CASSRAGLNTEAFF. The DNA of the CDR3 is TGTGCCAGCAGCCGGGCAGGGTTGAACACTGAAGCTTTCTTT.

J is TRBJ1-1 and V is TRBV18; D may be TRBD1 (6 bases). Germline values: CDR1 KGHSH, CDR2 LQKENI. This CDR3 is built from 16 residues. The V end was cut by 4 bases, the J end by 0 bases, with 15 bases between. CDR3 in DNA: TGTGCCAGCTCACAGAGTAATACAGGGTTGAACACTGAAGCTTTCTTT. Protein: CASSQSNTGLNTEAFF.

This clonotype has ten or more counts. V usage is TRBV4-1 and J usage is TRBJ2-1, with 10 bases matching TRBD2. J gave up 4 bases and V 5 bases, and 8 bases lay outside the gene matches. Per germline, CDR1 MGHRA and CDR2 YSYEKL. This CDR3 has 16 residues. CDR3 DNA sequence: TGCGCCAGCAGCTCCTTAGGACTAGCGGAGTACAATGAGCAGTTCTTC. Translation: CASSSLGLAEYNEQFF.

This clonotype was recorded many times. This chain connects TRBV29-1 to TRBJ2-5; TRBD2 agrees at 8 bases. CDR3 length equals 14 residues. Looked up from germline, CDR1 is SQVTM and CDR2 is ANQGSEA. With V trimmed by 4 bases and J by 6 bases, 10 bases remained unmatched. The CDR3 sequence: CSVGQTAGVQTQYF. DNA of the CDR3: TGCAGCGTTGGTCAAACAGCGGGAGTACAGACCCAGTACTTC.

The sample holds a few counts of this clonotype. This chain joins TRBV24-1 and TRBJ2-3, with D tentatively TRBD1 (6 bases). Germline values: CDR1 KGHDR, CDR2 SFDVKD. The CDR3 is made up of 15 amino acids. V was clipped by 5 bases and J by 0 bases, with 11 bases between them. The CDR3 loop reads CATSARGQSTDTQYF. CDR3 nucleotides: TGTGCCACCAGTGCTCGGGGACAAAGCACAGATACGCAGTATTTT.

This clonotype occurred a few times. This rearrangement joins TRBV12-5 to TRBJ2-2; D uncertain. Trimming left V 2 bases short and J 1 base short, with 2 bases between. CDR3 size: 13 residues. The V gene's germline CDR1 is LGHNT and CDR2 FRNRAP. The CDR3 sequence: CASGLRNTGELFF. In DNA, the CDR3 is TGTGCTAGTGGTTTGAGGAACACCGGGGAGCTGTTTTTT.

At least ten counts were recorded for this clonotype. The chain is built from TRBV11-2 and TRBJ2-5; either TRBD1 or TRBD2 may fit D (5 bases each). The germline V gene encodes CDR1 SGHAT and CDR2 FQNNGV. This CDR3 contains 14 residues. The germline V and J ends were trimmed by 3 bases and 5 bases, with 13 bases remaining between them. CDR3 DNA sequence: TGTGCCAGCAGCTTCCCCCCCGGGGACGAGACCCAGTACTTC. The encoded protein is CASSFPPGDETQYF.

There are a few counts of this clonotype. V and J are TRBV7-8 and TRBJ1-6, with 7 nucleotides matching TRBD1. The V gene's germline CDR1 is SGHVS and CDR2 FQNEAQ. The CDR3 loop spans 18 amino acids. V was pared by 4 bases and J by 6 bases, with 15 bases of the junction left unmatched. The CDR3 reads CASSSFGQAWGFNSPLHF. The CDR3 DNA follows: TGTGCCAGCAGCTCCTTCGGACAGGCTTGGGGGTTTAATTCACCCCTCCACTTT.

The V gene is TRBV12-3 or TRBV12-4, the J gene TRBJ2-7; the match to TRBD2 covers 7 bases. The CDR3 is 15 residues long. V dropped 1 base and J dropped 3; count of bases not matched to a gene: 6. CDR3 sequence reads: CASSLGSSGVYEQYF. As DNA, the CDR3 is TGTGCCAGCAGTTTAGGATCTAGCGGAGTCTACGAGCAGTACTTC.

The CDR3 DNA sequence: TGCAGTGCTAGAGAGGTCCAGAGTAGCAATCAGCCCCAGCATTTT. Translation gives CSAREVQSSNQPQHF. V usage is TRBV20-1 and J usage is TRBJ1-5; D unresolved. The CDR3 is 15 amino acids. Germline assignment: CDR1 DFQATT and CDR2 SNEGSKA (reference sequence). V gave up 0 bases and J gave up 0 bases, with 9 bases separating them.

This clonotype was seen a handful of times. The chain links TRBV9 to TRBJ1-6, with D hard to call. Trimming took off 0 bases at V and 7 bases at J, with 11 bases between the two ends. The CDR3 covers 15 residues. Germline CDR1 is SGDLS and CDR2 is YYNGEE. The CDR3 protein is CASSVGSFLNSPLHF. The CDR3 nucleotides read TGTGCCAGCAGCGTAGGGAGTTTCTTAAATTCACCCCTCCACTTT.

This clonotype was picked up a small number of times. The chain uses TRBV12-3 or TRBV12-4 and TRBJ2-3; D ambiguous. This CDR3 comprises 11 residues. Trimming left V 5 bases short and J 5 bases short, with 5 bases between. The CDR3 nucleotides are TGTGCCAGCAGTCCTCAAGATACGCAGTATTTT. It specifies CASSPQDTQYF.

This clonotype was recorded a few times. The rearrangement joins TRBV4-1 to TRBJ2-7; 8 positions agree with TRBD1. V dropped 6 bases and J dropped 0; count of bases not matched to a gene: 13. Per the germline V gene, CDR1 is MGHRA and CDR2 is YSYEKL. The CDR3 extends over 17 amino acids. The CDR3 loop is CASRLAEGTGSSYEQYF. In DNA form, the CDR3 reads TGCGCCAGCAGACTCGCGGAGGGGACAGGAAGCTCCTACGAGCAGTACTTC.

This clonotype showed up just a few times. The chain has TRBV13 and TRBJ2-7, with D maybe TRBD2 (7 bases). CDR1 is PRHDT, CDR2 FYEKMQ, per germline (reference sequence). This CDR3 comprises 15 residues. V shed 1 base and J shed 7 bases, with 17 bases lying between them. The CDR3 coding sequence is TGTGCCAGCAGCTTAGCAGCAGGGGCCGGGGGGGAGCAGTACTTC. This encodes CASSLAAGAGGEQYF.